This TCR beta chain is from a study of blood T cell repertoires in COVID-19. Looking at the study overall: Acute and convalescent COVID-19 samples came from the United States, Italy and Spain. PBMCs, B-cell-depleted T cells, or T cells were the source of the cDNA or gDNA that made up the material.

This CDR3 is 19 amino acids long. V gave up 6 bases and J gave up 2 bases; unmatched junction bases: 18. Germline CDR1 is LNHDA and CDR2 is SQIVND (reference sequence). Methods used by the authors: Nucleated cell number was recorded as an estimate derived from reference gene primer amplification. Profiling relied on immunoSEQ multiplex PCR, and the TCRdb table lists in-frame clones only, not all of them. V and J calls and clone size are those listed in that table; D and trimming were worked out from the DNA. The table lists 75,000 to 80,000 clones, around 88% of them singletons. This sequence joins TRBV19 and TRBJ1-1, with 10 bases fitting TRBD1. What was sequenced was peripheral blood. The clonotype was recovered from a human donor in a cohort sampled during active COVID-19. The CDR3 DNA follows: TGTGCCAGTAGGTCTTGGGCGGGACAGGGGCATAAGGCCAACACTGAAGCTTTCTTT. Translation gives CASRSWAGQGHKANTEAFF.